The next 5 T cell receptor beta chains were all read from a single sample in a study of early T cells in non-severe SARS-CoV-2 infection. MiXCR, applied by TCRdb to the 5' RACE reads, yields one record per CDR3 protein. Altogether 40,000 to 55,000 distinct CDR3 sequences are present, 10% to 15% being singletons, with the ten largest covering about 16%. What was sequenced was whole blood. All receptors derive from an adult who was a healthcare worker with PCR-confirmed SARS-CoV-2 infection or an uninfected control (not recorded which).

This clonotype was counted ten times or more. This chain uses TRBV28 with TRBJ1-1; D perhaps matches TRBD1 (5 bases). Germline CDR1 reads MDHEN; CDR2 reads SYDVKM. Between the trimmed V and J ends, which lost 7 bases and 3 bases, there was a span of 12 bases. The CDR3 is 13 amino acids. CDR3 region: CASTRGGDTEAFF. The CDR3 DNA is TGTGCCAGCACGCGGGGGGGAGACACTGAAGCTTTCTTT.

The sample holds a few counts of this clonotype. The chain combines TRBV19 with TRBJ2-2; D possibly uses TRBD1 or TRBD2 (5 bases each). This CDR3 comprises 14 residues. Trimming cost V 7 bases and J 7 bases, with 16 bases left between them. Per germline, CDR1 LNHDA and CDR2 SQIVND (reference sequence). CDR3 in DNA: TGTGCCAGTACCCCACTGGGGGATAACGGGGAGCTGTTTTTT. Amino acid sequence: CASTPLGDNGELFF.

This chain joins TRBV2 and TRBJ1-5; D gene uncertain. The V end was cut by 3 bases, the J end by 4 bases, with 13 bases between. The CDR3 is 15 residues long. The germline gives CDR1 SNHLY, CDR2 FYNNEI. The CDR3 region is CASSDEIPQNQPQHF. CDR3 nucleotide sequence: TGTGCCAGCAGTGATGAGATCCCTCAGAATCAGCCCCAGCATTTT.

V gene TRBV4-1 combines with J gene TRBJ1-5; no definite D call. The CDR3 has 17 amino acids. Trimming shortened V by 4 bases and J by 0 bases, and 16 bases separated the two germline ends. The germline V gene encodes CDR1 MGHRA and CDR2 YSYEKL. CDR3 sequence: CASSLRSSSYSNQPQHF. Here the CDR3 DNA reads TGCGCCAGCAGCCTCCGTAGCTCGAGTTATAGCAATCAGCCCCAGCATTTT.

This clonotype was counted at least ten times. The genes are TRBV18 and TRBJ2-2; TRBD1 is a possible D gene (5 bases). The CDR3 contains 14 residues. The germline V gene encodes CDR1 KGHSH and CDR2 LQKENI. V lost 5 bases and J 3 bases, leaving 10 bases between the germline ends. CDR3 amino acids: CASSKGADTGELFF. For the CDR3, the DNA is TGTGCCAGCTCAAAAGGGGCCGACACCGGGGAGCTGTTTTTT.